These 3 T cell receptor beta chains originate from one sample sequenced in a study of T cells in localized non-small cell lung cancer. The method was immunoSEQ multiplex PCR; TCRdb's version includes in-frame clones alone and lacks a portion of them. This sample carries more than 15,000 clones, approximately 84% of them seen once, and the ten largest clones take around 23%. The sequenced sample was peripheral blood, obtained before any cancer treatment. The source is an older male donor with stage I lung adenocarcinoma.

The V call is TRBV6-5, the J call TRBJ1-2; D may be TRBD1 (5 bases). There are 11 residues in the CDR3. Germline V lookup: CDR1 MNHEY, CDR2 SVGAGI. Trimming removed 11 bases at V and 3 bases at J, with 10 bases between. The CDR3 region is CAASGDYGYTF. In DNA, the CDR3 is TGTGCCGCCTCGGGGGACTATGGCTACACCTTC.

The chain combines TRBV30 with TRBJ1-5; no definite D call. V was pared by 2 bases and J by 3 bases, with 8 bases between. The CDR3 totals 13 residues. Germline V lookup: CDR1 GTSNPN, CDR2 SVGIG (reference sequence). The DNA of the CDR3 is TGTGCCTGGAGTCAGGAGCTCAATCAGCCCCAGCATTTT. It encodes CAWSQELNQPQHF.

The rearrangement joins TRBV19 to TRBJ2-3; no clear D. Germline values: CDR1 LNHDA, CDR2 SQIVND (reference sequence). The CDR3 extends over 10 amino acids. Here the CDR3 DNA reads TGTGCGGTAGGAACAGATACGCAGTATTTT. It codes for CAVGTDTQYF.